What follows is one TCR beta chain and its context. Its target antigen remains unknown. Per-base qualities were not stored, and no clone one base away is much larger. The treatment or condition label here, explained by the study, means: about 20 received Ad26.COV2.S at low or high dose, single or two shots; about 5 received placebo; per-sample allocation not given. For vaccine and placebo recipients, the sequenced repertoires came from samples collected on day 63 after the first injection. Between 29 July and 7 August 2020, Cohort 1b enrolled around 24 adults aged 18-55 years at one site in Boston, USA. As a vaccine, Ad26.COV2.S was a replication-incompetent adenovirus type 26 vector that expressed a prefusion-stabilized SARS-CoV-2 spike protein derived from the original Wuhan strain. The immunoSEQ Assay was used to sequence TCRbeta CDR3 regions. After extraction, genomic DNA underwent amplification by bias-controlled multiplex PCR, followed by high-throughput sequencing. In the source study's methods: To quantify the absolute abundance of every unique TCRbeta CDR3 region, sequences were collapsed and filtered. Usable DNA was measured by amplifying reference genes present in all nucleated cells, and TCRbeta template counts were normalized to that usable DNA to estimate T cell fraction. Repertoire TCRs were annotated as SARS-CoV-2-specific by exact matching of V gene, CDR3 amino acid sequence and J gene to a known reactive TCR set. The reference SARS-CoV-2 TCR set came from MIRA and was filtered for enrichment in COVID-19-positive ImmuneCODE repertoires, removing public or cross-reactive TCRs. Drawing on the MIRA antigens, annotated TCRs were analysed further at the level of specific ORF or position within ORF. Depth was the summed frequency of annotated unique rearrangements, while breadth was defined as annotated unique rearrangements over total unique productive rearrangements. TCR breadth was compared between groups using two-sided Wilcoxon rank-sum tests. TCRdb took this table from immuneACCESS and kept in-frame rearrangements with V and J called. Such tables lack part of the clones; where checked against another copy, unresolved V genes explain under half of the gap, and the rest is unexplained. The DNA was the basis for D and trimming; V, J and clone size are from that table. A total of 440,000 or so clones appear in this sample, roughly nine tenths of them only once. About 1.5% of the sample is held by the ten biggest clonotypes.

The data belong to a study of Ad26.COV2.S vaccination and SARS-CoV-2 variants listed by TCRdb under 2021. At the level of the whole study: Donors in the vaccine arm were drawn from COV1001, a multicentre, randomized, double-blind, placebo-controlled phase I-IIa trial testing Ad26.COV2.S in healthy adults. Participants in the trial were split at random into five groups of five each, receiving low-dose or high-dose Ad26.COV2.S once or twice, or else placebo on both occasions. Blinding of investigators to trial group allocation was maintained during experiments and outcome assessment. Ad26.COV2.S was given intramuscularly at 5x10^10 or 1x10^11 viral particles, as a single shot or as two shots 56 days apart. The specificity and breadth of SARS-CoV-2-reactive T cell receptors after Ad26.COV2.S vaccination were assessed by TCRbeta repertoire sequencing. The TCR-sequenced set comprised about 32 samples: some 19 Ad26.COV2.S vaccine recipients, 5 placebo recipients and 8 SARS-CoV-2 convalescent individuals.

Taken from cysteine to phenylalanine, the CDR3 has 17 residues. The entry retains the CDR3 DNA only, 51 bases that are in frame from base 1. Relative to germline, V is missing 1 base and J is missing 4 bases, with 9 bases of the junction outside any gene match. Taken from the germline V gene (reference sequence), the CDR1 and CDR2 loops are LGHDT and YNNKEL. The paper's findings and limits, for the study overall: The study was not powered for comparison of responses between vaccine doses or regimens. Vaccine and placebo recipients had similar non-spike TCR breadth, a finding consistent with the vaccine containing only spike. Substantial breadth of spike-specific CD8+ and CD4+ T cell responses was reported after vaccination. Compared with placebo recipients, Ad26.COV2.S recipients showed higher spike-specific TCR breadth (P = 0.0014). According to the authors, total T cell responses may have been underestimated by the TCR breadth and depth analyses.

This material consisted of peripheral blood, taken in a trial of Ad26.COV2.S vaccine versus placebo. The chain employs TRBV3-1 (or the pseudogene TRBV3-2) and TRBJ2-2; TRBD1 fits 7 bases in the junction. This TCR was sampled from a person aged 18-65 years who received the Ad26.COV2.S COVID-19 vaccine or a placebo. CDR3 sequence: CASSQGSTGACTGELFF. The DNA reads TGTGCCAGCAGCCAAGGTTCAACAGGGGCCTGCACCGGGGAGCTGTTTTTT.